This T cell receptor beta chain was sequenced for a study of T cell responses to AZD1222 COVID-19 vaccine. Notes on the study in general: Unmutated regions of variants are reportedly targeted by nearly half of spike-specific TCRs. Clonal diversity was possibly underestimated, and white British individuals and females predominated among donors.

This clone came up once. Antigen: not known. TCRdb's copy holds only in-frame clones and misses some; the assay was immunoSEQ multiplex PCR. The repertoire holds 95,000 to 150,000 clones, with roughly nine tenths as singletons. This sample comprised peripheral blood, obtained 28 days after the second AZD1222 dose. This sequence originates from an adult who received the AZD1222 COVID-19 vaccine.

The CDR3: CAISGFSDRANTEAFF. For the CDR3, the DNA is TGTGCCATCAGTGGGTTTTCCGACAGGGCGAACACTGAAGCTTTCTTT. The chain recombines TRBV10-3 with TRBJ1-1; 7 bases match TRBD1. This CDR3 contains 16 residues. The germline gives CDR1 ENHRY, CDR2 SYGVKD. The J segment lost 1 base and the V segment lost 4 bases, leaving 9 bases of the junction unmatched.